The 9 T cell receptor beta chains given below trace back to one sample, sequenced in a study of T cell responses to AZD1222 COVID-19 vaccine. Profiling relied on immunoSEQ multiplex PCR, and the TCRdb table lists in-frame clones only, not all of them. The table lists 100,000 to 120,000 clones, roughly 92% of them singletons. Sequenced material: peripheral blood, taken 28 days after the second AZD1222 dose. Source of these receptors: an adult who received the AZD1222 COVID-19 vaccine.

The rearrangement uses TRBV11-3 and TRBJ1-1; possible D gene TRBD1, 5 bases. The CDR3 spans 15 residues. Trimming took off 5 bases at V and 6 bases at J, with 19 bases between the two ends. Germline CDR1 SGHNT, CDR2 YENEEA. The CDR3 DNA sequence: TGTGCCAGCAGCCCCTTTGGGGGGGGTATCGCTGAAGCTTTCTTT. Encoded protein: CASSPFGGGIAEAFF.

This chain links TRBV4-1 with TRBJ2-7, with D perhaps matching TRBD2 (6 bases). In germline, CDR1 is MGHRA, CDR2 YSYEKL. Trimming stripped 0 bases from V and 3 bases from J, with 15 bases between. The CDR3 is 16 amino acids. CDR3 amino acids: CASSQDFLQGLYEQYF. DNA for the CDR3: TGCGCCAGCAGCCAAGATTTCCTGCAGGGACTCTACGAGCAGTACTTC.

The chain combines TRBV12-3 or TRBV12-4 with TRBJ1-3; D is ambiguous. The CDR3 sequence is 13 residues long. Trimming removed 2 bases at V and 4 bases at J, with 6 bases between. The CDR3 region is CASSLNQGNTIYF. The CDR3 nucleotides read TGTGCCAGCAGTTTAAATCAGGGAAACACCATATATTTT.

The chain's CDR3 is CASSSLSGGTTDTQYF. The CDR3 DNA follows: TGTGCCAGCAGCTCCCTTAGCGGGGGGACGACAGATACGCAGTATTTT. V is TRBV7-3 and J is TRBJ2-3; TRBD2 matches at 10 bases. This CDR3 contains 16 residues. The V and J ends lost 4 bases and 3 bases, in that order; junction bases with no gene match: 7. Germline V gene sequence: CDR1 SGHTA, CDR2 FQGTGA.

J is TRBJ1-1 and V is TRBV18, with D perhaps matching TRBD1 (5 bases). Trimming cost V 2 bases and J 1 base, with 14 bases left between them. CDR3 length: 16 residues. CDR1 KGHSH and CDR2 LQKENI come from the germline V gene. The CDR3 reads CASSPNWGGKNTEAFF. The CDR3, as DNA: TGTGCCAGCTCACCAAATTGGGGGGGGAAGAACACTGAAGCTTTCTTT. The whole variable domain, filled in from reference TRBV18 and TRBJ1-1, reads NAGVMQNPRHLVRRRGQEARLRCSPMKGHSHVYWYRQLPEEGLKFMVYLQKENIIDESGMPKERFSAEFPKEGPSILRIQQVVRGDSAAYFCASSPNWGGKNTEAFFGQGTRLTVV.

The chain joins TRBV5-1 to TRBJ2-7, with D possibly matching TRBD1 (6 bases). V was trimmed by 0 bases and J by 3 bases, leaving 10 bases between them. The length of the CDR3 is 14 residues. From germline, CDR1 is SGHRS and CDR2 YFSETQ. In nucleotides, the CDR3 is TGCGCCAGCAGCTTGGACAGGGCCTACTACGAGCAGTACTTC. This encodes CASSLDRAYYEQYF.

The rearrangement joins TRBV27 to TRBJ2-1; 9 bases agree with TRBD1. J gave up 6 bases and V 5 bases, and 5 bases lay outside the gene matches. The CDR3 consists of 14 residues. Per the germline V gene, CDR1 is MNHEY and CDR2 is SMNVEV (reference sequence). This chain's CDR3 is CASSPGTGTNEQFF. CDR3 DNA sequence: TGTGCCAGCAGTCCAGGGACAGGGACCAATGAGCAGTTCTTC.

The table lists this clone with a count of one. CDR3 residues: CASSLSQGRNQPQHF. CDR3 nucleotide sequence: TGTGCCAGCAGTTTAAGCCAGGGCCGTAATCAGCCCCAGCATTTT. J is TRBJ1-5 and V is TRBV28, with a weak D call TRBD1 (5 bases). CDR1 and CDR2 from the germline V gene are MDHEN and SYDVKM. This CDR3 has 15 amino acids. V gave up 2 bases and J gave up 4 bases, with 12 bases separating them. The entire variable domain, with the rest obtained from reference TRBV28 and TRBJ1-5, is as follows: DVKVTQSSRYLVKRTGEKVFLECVQDMDHENMFWYRQDPGLGLRLIYFSYDVKMKEKGDIPEGYSVSREKKERFSLILESASTNQTSMYLCASSLSQGRNQPQHFGDGTRLSIL.

V and J are TRBV9 and TRBJ1-1; TRBD1 matches at 8 bases. Unmatched junction bases numbered 7, after V lost 3 bases and J lost 3 bases. The CDR3 has 15 amino acids. Per germline, CDR1 SGDLS and CDR2 YYNGEE. The CDR3 sequence: CASSAKTGDDTEAFF. CDR3 in DNA: TGTGCCAGCAGCGCCAAGACAGGGGATGACACTGAAGCTTTCTTT.